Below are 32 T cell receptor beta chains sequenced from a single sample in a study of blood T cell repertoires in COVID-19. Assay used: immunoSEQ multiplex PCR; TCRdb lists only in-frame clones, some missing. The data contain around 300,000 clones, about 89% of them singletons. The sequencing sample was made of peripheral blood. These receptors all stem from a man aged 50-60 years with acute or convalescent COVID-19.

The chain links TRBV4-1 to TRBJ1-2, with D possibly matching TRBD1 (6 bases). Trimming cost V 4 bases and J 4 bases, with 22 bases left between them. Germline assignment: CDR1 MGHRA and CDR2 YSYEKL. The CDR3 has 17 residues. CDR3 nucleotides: TGCGCCAGCAGCCTGACATACGGGACACCGGTAGCCTATGGCTACACCTTC. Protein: CASSLTYGTPVAYGYTF.

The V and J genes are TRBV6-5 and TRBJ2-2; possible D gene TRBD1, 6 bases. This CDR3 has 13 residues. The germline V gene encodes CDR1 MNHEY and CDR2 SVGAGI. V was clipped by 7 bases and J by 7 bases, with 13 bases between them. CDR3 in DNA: TGTGCCAGCAACCGAGGGGGTGGCGGGGAGCTGTTTTTT. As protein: CASNRGGGGELFF.

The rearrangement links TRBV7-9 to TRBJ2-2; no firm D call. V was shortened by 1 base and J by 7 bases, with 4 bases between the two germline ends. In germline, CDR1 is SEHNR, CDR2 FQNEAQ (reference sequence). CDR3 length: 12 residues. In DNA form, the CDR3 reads TGTGCCAGCAGCTTAGAGCTCGGGGAGCTGTTTTTT. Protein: CASSLELGELFF. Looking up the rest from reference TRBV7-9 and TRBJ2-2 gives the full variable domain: DTGVSQNPRHKITKRGQNVTFRCDPISEHNRLYWYRQTLGQGPEFLTYFQNEAQLEKSRLLSDRFSAERPKGSFSTLEIQRTEQGDSAMYLCASSLELGELFFGEGSRLTVL.

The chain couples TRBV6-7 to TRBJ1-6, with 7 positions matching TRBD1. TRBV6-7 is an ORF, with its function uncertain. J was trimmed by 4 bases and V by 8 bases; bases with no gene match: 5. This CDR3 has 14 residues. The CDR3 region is CASLRDRYNSPLHF. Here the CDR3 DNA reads TGTGCCAGCCTCCGGGACAGATATAATTCACCCCTCCACTTT.

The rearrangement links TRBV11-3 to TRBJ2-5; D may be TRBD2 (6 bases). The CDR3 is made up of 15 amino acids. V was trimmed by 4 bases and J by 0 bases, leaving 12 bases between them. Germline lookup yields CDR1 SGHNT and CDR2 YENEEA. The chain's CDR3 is CASSSMGEDQETQYF. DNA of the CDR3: TGTGCCAGCAGCTCCATGGGGGAGGACCAAGAGACCCAGTACTTC.

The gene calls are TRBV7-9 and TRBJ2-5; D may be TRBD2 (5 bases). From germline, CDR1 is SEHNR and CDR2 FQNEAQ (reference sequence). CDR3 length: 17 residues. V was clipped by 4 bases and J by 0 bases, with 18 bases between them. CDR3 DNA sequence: TGTGCCAGCAGCTCGAGGGCCCGAGCCTTGTACCAAGAGACCCAGTACTTC. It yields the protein CASSSRARALYQETQYF.

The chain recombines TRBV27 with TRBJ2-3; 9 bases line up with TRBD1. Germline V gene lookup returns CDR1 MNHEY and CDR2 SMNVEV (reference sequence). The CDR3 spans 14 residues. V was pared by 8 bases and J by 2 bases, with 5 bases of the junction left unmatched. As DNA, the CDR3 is TGTGCCAGCGGGGACAGGGCGGTCACAGATACGCAGTATTTT. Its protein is CASGDRAVTDTQYF.

The CDR3 here is CASSLLAGSTDTQYF. The CDR3 DNA reads TGTGCCAGCAGCTTGTTAGCGGGGAGCACAGATACGCAGTATTTT. The chain carries TRBV7-3 and TRBJ2-3, with 8 positions matching TRBD2. V dropped 3 bases and J dropped 0; count of bases not matched to a gene: 2. The CDR3 contains 15 residues. The germline V gene encodes CDR1 SGHTA and CDR2 FQGTGA.

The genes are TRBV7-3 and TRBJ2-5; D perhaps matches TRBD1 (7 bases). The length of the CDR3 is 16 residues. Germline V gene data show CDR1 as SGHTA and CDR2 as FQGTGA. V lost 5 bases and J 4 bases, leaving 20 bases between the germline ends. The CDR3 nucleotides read TGTGCCAGCAGCCACGGACAGGAGGGGAGAGGAGAGACCCAGTACTTC. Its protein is CASSHGQEGRGETQYF. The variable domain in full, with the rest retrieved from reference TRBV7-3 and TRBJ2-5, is GAGVSQTPSNKVTEKGKYVELRCDPISGHTALYWYRQSLGQGPEFLIYFQGTGAADDSGLPNDRFFAVRPEGSVSTLKIQRTERGDSAVYLCASSHGQEGRGETQYFGPGTRLLVL.

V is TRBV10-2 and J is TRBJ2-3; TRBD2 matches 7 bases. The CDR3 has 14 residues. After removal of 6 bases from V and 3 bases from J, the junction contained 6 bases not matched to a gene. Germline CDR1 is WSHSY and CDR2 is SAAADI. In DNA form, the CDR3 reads TGCGCCAGCAGGGGAGCGGGGACTACAGATACGCAGTATTTT. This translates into CASRGAGTTDTQYF.

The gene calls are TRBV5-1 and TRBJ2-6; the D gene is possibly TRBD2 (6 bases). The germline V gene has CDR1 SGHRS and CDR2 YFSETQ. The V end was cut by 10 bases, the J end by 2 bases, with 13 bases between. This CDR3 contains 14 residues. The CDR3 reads CAGGPGPGANVLTF. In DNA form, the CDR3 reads TGCGCCGGAGGGCCGGGCCCTGGGGCCAACGTCCTGACTTTC.

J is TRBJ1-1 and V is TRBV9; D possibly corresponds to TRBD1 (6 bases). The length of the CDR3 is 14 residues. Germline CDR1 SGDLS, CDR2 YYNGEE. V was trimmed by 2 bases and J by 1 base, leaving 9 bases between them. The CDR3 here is CASSVQGTNTEAFF. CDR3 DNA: TGTGCCAGCAGCGTCCAGGGGACGAACACTGAAGCTTTCTTT. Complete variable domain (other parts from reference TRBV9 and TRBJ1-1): DSGVTQTPKHLITATGQRVTLRCSPRSGDLSVYWYQQSLDQGLQFLIQYYNGEERAKGNILERFSAQQFPDLHSELNLSSLELGDSALYFCASSVQGTNTEAFFGQGTRLTVV.

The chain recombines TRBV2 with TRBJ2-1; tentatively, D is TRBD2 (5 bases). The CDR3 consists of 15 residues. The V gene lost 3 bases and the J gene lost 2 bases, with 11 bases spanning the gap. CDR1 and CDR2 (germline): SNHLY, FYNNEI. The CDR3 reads CASSETGTPYNEQFF. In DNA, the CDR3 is TGTGCCAGCAGTGAGACGGGAACCCCCTACAATGAGCAGTTCTTC.

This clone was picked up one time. The CDR3 nucleotides are TGCGCCAGCAGTTACCGAACGGGGGGGGCCTCCTACGAGCAGTACTTC. Protein product: CASSYRTGGASYEQYF. The genes are TRBV4-1 and TRBJ2-7, with 8 bases fitting TRBD2. Per germline, CDR1 MGHRA and CDR2 YSYEKL. The CDR3 is 16 residues long. The trim removed 6 bases at V and 0 bases at J, leaving 10 bases unmatched.

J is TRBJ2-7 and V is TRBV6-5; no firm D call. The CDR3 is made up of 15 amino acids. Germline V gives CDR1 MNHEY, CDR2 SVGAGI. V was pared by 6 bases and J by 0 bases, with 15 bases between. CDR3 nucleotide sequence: TGTGCCAGCAGACTTCTCACAGCTAACTCCTACGAGCAGTACTTC. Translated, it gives CASRLLTANSYEQYF.

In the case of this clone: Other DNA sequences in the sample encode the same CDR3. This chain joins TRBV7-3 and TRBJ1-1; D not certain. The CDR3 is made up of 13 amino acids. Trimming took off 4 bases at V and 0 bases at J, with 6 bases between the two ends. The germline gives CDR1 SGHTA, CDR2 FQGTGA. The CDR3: CASSSQMNTEAFF. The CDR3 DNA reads TGTGCCAGCAGCTCACAAATGAACACTGAAGCTTTCTTT.

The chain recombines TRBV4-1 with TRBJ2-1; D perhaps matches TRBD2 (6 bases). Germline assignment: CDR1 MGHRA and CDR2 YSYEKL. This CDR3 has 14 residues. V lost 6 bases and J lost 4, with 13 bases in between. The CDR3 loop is CASSGGTLYNEQFF. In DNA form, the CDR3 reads TGCGCCAGCAGTGGCGGGACTCTTTACAATGAGCAGTTCTTC.

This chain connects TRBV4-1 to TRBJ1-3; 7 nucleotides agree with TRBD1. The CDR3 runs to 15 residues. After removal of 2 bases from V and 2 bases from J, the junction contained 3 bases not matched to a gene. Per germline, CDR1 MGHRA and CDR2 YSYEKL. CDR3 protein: CASSQRDRAGNTIYF. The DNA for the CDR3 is TGCGCCAGCAGCCAACGCGACAGGGCTGGAAACACCATATATTTT.

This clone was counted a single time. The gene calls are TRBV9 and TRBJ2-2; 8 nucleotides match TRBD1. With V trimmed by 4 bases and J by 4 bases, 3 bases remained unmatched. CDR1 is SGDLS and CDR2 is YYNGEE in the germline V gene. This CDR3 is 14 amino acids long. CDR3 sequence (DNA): TGTGCCAGCAGCCATGGACAGGGCACCGGGGAGCTGTTTTTT. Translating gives CASSHGQGTGELFF.

This CDR3 reads CASSPGQGGNTIYF. CDR3 nucleotide sequence: TGTGCCAGCAGCCCGGGACAGGGAGGAAACACCATATATTTT. The chain recombines TRBV6-6 with TRBJ1-3; 9 nucleotides align to TRBD1. CDR3 length: 14 residues. Germline V gene data show CDR1 as MNHNY and CDR2 as SVGAGI (reference sequence). V was clipped by 6 bases and J by 4 bases; unmatched bases: 4.

CDR3: CASSLGTGGNWNTIYF. DNA for the CDR3: TGCGCCAGCAGCTTGGGTACAGGGGGCAATTGGAACACCATATATTTT. The gene calls are TRBV5-1 and TRBJ1-3; 9 positions match TRBD1. The V gene's germline CDR1 is SGHRS and CDR2 YFSETQ. The V gene end was trimmed by 0 bases and the J gene end by 7 bases; junction bases not matched to a gene: 8. This CDR3 contains 16 residues.

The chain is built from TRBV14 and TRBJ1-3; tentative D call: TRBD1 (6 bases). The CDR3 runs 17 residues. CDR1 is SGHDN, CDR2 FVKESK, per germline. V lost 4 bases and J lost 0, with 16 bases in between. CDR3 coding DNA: TGTGCCAGCAGCCTCATGAGCCGGGGGGCCTCTGGAAACACCATATATTTT. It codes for CASSLMSRGASGNTIYF.

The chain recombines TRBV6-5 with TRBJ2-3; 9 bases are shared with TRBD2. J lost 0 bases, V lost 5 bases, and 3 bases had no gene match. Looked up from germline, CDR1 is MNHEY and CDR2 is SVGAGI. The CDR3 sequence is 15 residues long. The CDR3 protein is CASSLSGGSTDTQYF. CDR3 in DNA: TGTGCCAGCAGTCTTAGCGGGGGAAGCACAGATACGCAGTATTTT.

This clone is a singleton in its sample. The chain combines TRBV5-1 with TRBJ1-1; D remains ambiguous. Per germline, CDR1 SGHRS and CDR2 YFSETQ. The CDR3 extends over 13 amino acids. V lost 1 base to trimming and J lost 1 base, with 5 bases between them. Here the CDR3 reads CASSLIQNTEAFF. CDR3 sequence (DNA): TGCGCCAGCAGCTTGATTCAGAACACTGAAGCTTTCTTT.

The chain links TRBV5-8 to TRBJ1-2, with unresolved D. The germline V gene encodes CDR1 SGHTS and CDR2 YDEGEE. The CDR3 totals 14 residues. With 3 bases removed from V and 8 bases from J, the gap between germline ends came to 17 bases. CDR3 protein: CASSSDSPWRGYTF. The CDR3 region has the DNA TGTGCCAGCAGCTCGGATAGCCCATGGCGAGGCTACACCTTC.

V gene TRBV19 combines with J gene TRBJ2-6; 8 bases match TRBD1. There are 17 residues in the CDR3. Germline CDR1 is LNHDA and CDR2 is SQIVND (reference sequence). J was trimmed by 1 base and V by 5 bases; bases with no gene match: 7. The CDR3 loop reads CASSPGQGLSGANVLTF. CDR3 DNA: TGTGCCAGTAGTCCTGGACAGGGACTTTCTGGGGCCAACGTCCTGACTTTC.

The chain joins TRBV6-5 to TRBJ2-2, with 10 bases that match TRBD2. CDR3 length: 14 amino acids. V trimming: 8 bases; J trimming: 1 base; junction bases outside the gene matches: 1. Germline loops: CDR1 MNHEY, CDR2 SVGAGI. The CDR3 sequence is CASVAGGNTGELFF. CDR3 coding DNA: TGTGCCAGCGTAGCGGGGGGGAACACCGGGGAGCTGTTTTTT.

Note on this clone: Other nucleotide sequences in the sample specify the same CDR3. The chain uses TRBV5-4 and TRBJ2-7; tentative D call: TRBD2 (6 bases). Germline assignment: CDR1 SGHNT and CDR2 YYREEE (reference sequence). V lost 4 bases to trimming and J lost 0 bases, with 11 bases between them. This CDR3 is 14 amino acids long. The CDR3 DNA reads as TGTGCCAGCAGCGGTGGGGGGAGCTCCTACGAGCAGTACTTC. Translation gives CASSGGGSSYEQYF.

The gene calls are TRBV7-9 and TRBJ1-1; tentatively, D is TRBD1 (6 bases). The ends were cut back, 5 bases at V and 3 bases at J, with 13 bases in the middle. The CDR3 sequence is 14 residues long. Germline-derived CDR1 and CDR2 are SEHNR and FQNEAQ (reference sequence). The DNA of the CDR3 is TGTGCCAGCAGCCCAACAGGGTGGGACACTGAAGCTTTCTTT. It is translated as CASSPTGWDTEAFF.

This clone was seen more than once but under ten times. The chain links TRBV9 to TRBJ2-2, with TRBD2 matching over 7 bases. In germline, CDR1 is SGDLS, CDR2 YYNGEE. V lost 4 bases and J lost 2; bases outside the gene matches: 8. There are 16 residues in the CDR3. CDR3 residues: CASSPWGGGNTGELFF. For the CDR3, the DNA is TGTGCCAGCAGCCCCTGGGGCGGGGGTAACACCGGGGAGCTGTTTTTT. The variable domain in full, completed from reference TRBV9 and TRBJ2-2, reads DSGVTQTPKHLITATGQRVTLRCSPRSGDLSVYWYQQSLDQGLQFLIQYYNGEERAKGNILERFSAQQFPDLHSELNLSSLELGDSALYFCASSPWGGGNTGELFFGEGSRLTVL.

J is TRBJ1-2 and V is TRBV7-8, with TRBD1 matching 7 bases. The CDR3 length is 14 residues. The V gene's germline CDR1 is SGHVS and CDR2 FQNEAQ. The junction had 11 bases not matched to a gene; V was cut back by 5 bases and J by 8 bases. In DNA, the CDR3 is TGTGCCAGCAGCCGGCAAGGGGGCGATTTGGGCTACACCTTC. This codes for CASSRQGGDLGYTF.

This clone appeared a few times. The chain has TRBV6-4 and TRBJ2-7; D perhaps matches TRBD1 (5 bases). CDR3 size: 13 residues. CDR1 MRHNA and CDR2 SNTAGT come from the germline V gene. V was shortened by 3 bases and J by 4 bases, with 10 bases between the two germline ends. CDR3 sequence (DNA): TGTGCCAGCAGTGAAGAACAGGAGTACGAGCAGTACTTC. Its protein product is CASSEEQEYEQYF.